The 23 T cell receptor beta chains listed next were all sequenced from one sample in a study of T-cell reconstitution after alpha-beta-depleted transplantation in children. The authors prepared the TCRbeta library with unique molecular identifiers. TCRdb reanalysed the PCR reads using MiXCR and keeps one entry per CDR3 protein. The sample has about 980,000 distinct CDR3 sequences; about 29% are singletons. The input for sequencing was PBMCs, mostly from graft donor cells, taken 360 days after TCRalphabeta/CD19-depleted stem cell transplant. The source of these receptors is a boy under three years old who had a stem cell transplant for SCID, so the T cells may come from the graft donor.

The chain joins TRBV20-1 to TRBJ2-7; TRBD2 agrees at 13 bases. The CDR3 has 18 amino acids. V gave up 0 bases and J gave up 2 bases; unmatched junction bases: 10. The germline V gene has CDR1 DFQATT and CDR2 SNEGSKA (reference sequence). The CDR3 sequence: CSARDQHGTSGGAYEQYF. Written as DNA, the CDR3 is TGCAGTGCTAGAGATCAGCACGGAACTAGCGGGGGGGCCTACGAGCAGTACTTC.

This clonotype was detected ten times or more. The chain couples TRBV28 to TRBJ1-2, with a possible D match to TRBD1 (6 bases). Trimming shortened V by 6 bases and J by 2 bases, and 10 bases separated the two germline ends. The CDR3 length is 13 residues. From germline, CDR1 is MDHEN and CDR2 SYDVKM. CDR3 in amino acids: CASRWTVNYGYTF. The DNA of the CDR3 is TGTGCCAGCAGATGGACAGTCAACTATGGCTACACCTTC.

This chain uses TRBV27 with TRBJ2-7; perhaps TRBD1 as D (6 bases). Germline CDR1 and CDR2: MNHEY and SMNVEV (reference sequence). Trimming shortened V by 2 bases and J by 7 bases, and 18 bases separated the two germline ends. The CDR3 contains 15 residues. DNA of the CDR3: TGTGCCAGCAGTTTACAGGGGCCGATTCAATGGGAGCAGTACTTC. As protein: CASSLQGPIQWEQYF.

V usage is TRBV7-9 and J usage is TRBJ1-6; tentatively, D is TRBD1 (6 bases). Trimming pared 3 bases from V and 5 bases from J, leaving 17 bases between. This CDR3 spans 17 amino acids. Looked up from germline, CDR1 is SEHNR and CDR2 is FQNEAQ (reference sequence). The CDR3 is CASSFWGARDNNSPLHF. DNA for the CDR3: TGTGCCAGCAGCTTTTGGGGGGCGCGTGACAATAATTCACCCCTCCACTTT.

CDR3 bases: TGCAGCGTTGCACAGGGGGCATGGGGAGAGACCCAGTACTTC. This codes for CSVAQGAWGETQYF. V is TRBV29-1 and J is TRBJ2-5; TRBD1 agrees at 9 bases. This CDR3 spans 14 amino acids. The germline V gene encodes CDR1 SQVTM and CDR2 ANQGSEA. Losses at the gene ends were 4 bases for V and 4 bases for J; bases not matched to a gene: 7.

This clonotype was detected only a few times. This chain uses TRBV12-3 or TRBV12-4 with TRBJ2-7, with D perhaps matching TRBD2 (6 bases). V was pared by 6 bases and J by 3 bases, with 15 bases between. The CDR3 totals 14 residues. In DNA form, the CDR3 reads TGTGCCAGCAGCGCCGGGGGAATGCGCTACGAGCAGTACTTC. Protein product: CASSAGGMRYEQYF.

This clonotype was seen at least ten times. The chain couples TRBV3-1 to TRBJ2-1; TRBD2 aligns across 8 bases. J was trimmed by 2 bases and V by 1 base; bases with no gene match: 4. Germline V gives CDR1 LGHDT, CDR2 YNNKEL (reference sequence). The CDR3 has 16 residues. The CDR3, as DNA: TGTGCCAGCAGCCAAGGGGGACTAGGAGCCTACAATGAGCAGTTCTTC. Amino acid sequence: CASSQGGLGAYNEQFF.

V and J are TRBV7-9 and TRBJ1-1, with D unresolved. This CDR3 spans 16 amino acids. Germline V gene sequence: CDR1 SEHNR, CDR2 FQNEAQ (reference sequence). V was trimmed by 5 bases and J by 1 base, leaving 17 bases between them. Here the CDR3 reads CASSPHATLGNTEAFF. The CDR3 nucleotides read TGTGCCAGCAGCCCGCACGCCACATTAGGGAACACTGAAGCTTTCTTT.

The rearrangement uses TRBV29-1 and TRBJ2-1; D possibly matches TRBD1 or TRBD2 (5 bases each). The CDR3 is made up of 14 amino acids. Trimming took off 6 bases at V and 2 bases at J, with 14 bases between the two ends. Per germline, CDR1 SQVTM and CDR2 ANQGSEA. DNA for the CDR3: TGCAGCGTCCGCAGGGACGCGACCTACAATGAGCAGTTCTTC. This encodes CSVRRDATYNEQFF.

This clonotype has more than one count but fewer than ten. The rearrangement links TRBV2 to TRBJ2-3; the match to TRBD1 covers 8 bases. The germline V gene encodes CDR1 SNHLY and CDR2 FYNNEI. This CDR3 has 16 amino acids. Trimming removed 8 bases from V and 6 bases from J; junction bases left unmatched: 16. CDR3 DNA sequence: TGTGCCAGCCAACTCCCGGTGACAGGGGAAAGGGATACGCAGTATTTT. It encodes CASQLPVTGERDTQYF.

The chain uses TRBV7-8 and TRBJ2-1; D remains ambiguous. Trimming took off 5 bases at V and 7 bases at J, with 18 bases between the two ends. There are 15 residues in the CDR3. CDR1 and CDR2 from the germline V gene are SGHVS and FQNEAQ. Written as DNA, the CDR3 is TGTGCCAGCAGCGATTCGGCATACCCTGGGAATGAGCAGTTCTTC. As protein: CASSDSAYPGNEQFF.

The V call is TRBV4-1, the J call TRBJ2-3; D is unclear. Germline CDR1 and CDR2: MGHRA and YSYEKL. V lost 0 bases to trimming and J lost 6 bases, with 7 bases between them. This CDR3 has 13 residues. The CDR3 sequence is CASSQDVSDTQYF. The DNA of the CDR3 is TGCGCCAGCAGCCAAGATGTATCGGATACGCAGTATTTT.

The gene calls are TRBV7-9 and TRBJ1-1; D not certain. V lost 6 bases, J lost 4 bases, and 12 bases lay in between. Germline CDR1 reads SEHNR; CDR2 reads FQNEAQ (reference sequence). The CDR3 consists of 13 residues. Here the CDR3 DNA reads TGTGCCAGCAGGCTAGACGGGAGCACTGAAGCTTTCTTT. Protein product: CASRLDGSTEAFF.

The chain carries TRBV7-2 and TRBJ1-3; D is ambiguous. From germline, CDR1 is SGHTA and CDR2 FQGNSA. V shed 2 bases and J shed 0 bases, with 8 bases lying between them. This CDR3 has 15 amino acids. CDR3 DNA: TGTGCCAGCAGCTTAACCGTCAGCTCTGGAAACACCATATATTTT. The encoded protein is CASSLTVSSGNTIYF. The full variable domain, its missing parts supplied by reference TRBV7-2 and TRBJ1-3, is GAGVSQSPSNKVTEKGKDVELRCDPISGHTALYWYRQSLGQGLEFLIYFQGNSAPDKSGLPSDRFSAERTGGSVSTLTIQRTQQEDSAVYLCASSLTVSSGNTIYFGEGSWLTVV.

This sequence joins TRBV27 and TRBJ2-7; 7 nucleotides agree with TRBD2. CDR1 MNHEY and CDR2 SMNVEV come from the germline V gene (reference sequence). This CDR3 is built from 16 residues. V was clipped by 5 bases and J by 2 bases; unmatched bases: 12. Here the CDR3 reads CASSPVGERGTYEQYF. CDR3 nucleotide sequence: TGTGCCAGCAGTCCAGTTGGGGAGCGGGGTACCTACGAGCAGTACTTC.

This clonotype was counted only a few times. The V and J genes are TRBV7-8 and TRBJ2-7, with a weak D call TRBD2 (5 bases). Per germline, CDR1 SGHVS and CDR2 FQNEAQ. V was trimmed by 5 bases and J by 6 bases, leaving 14 bases between them. The CDR3 spans 13 residues. The CDR3 here is CASSTYARGEQYF. In nucleotides, the CDR3 is TGTGCCAGCAGCACCTACGCCCGGGGCGAGCAGTACTTC.

The chain joins TRBV10-3 to TRBJ2-7, with D perhaps TRBD1 or TRBD2 (5 bases each). The CDR3 is made up of 12 amino acids. V gave up 6 bases and J gave up 2 bases, with 8 bases separating them. Germline V gene lookup returns CDR1 ENHRY and CDR2 SYGVKD. CDR3 amino acids: CAISRDAYEQYF. DNA of the CDR3: TGTGCCATCAGCCGGGACGCCTACGAGCAGTACTTC.

The CDR3 sequence: CSVAHGTEAFF. CDR3 DNA: TGCAGCGTTGCCCACGGCACTGAAGCTTTCTTT. The chain has TRBV29-1 and TRBJ1-1, with unresolved D. The CDR3 is 11 residues long. Looked up from germline, CDR1 is SQVTM and CDR2 is ANQGSEA. Trimming removed 4 bases at V and 4 bases at J, with 7 bases between.

Here the CDR3 reads CSGLGNEQFF. DNA of the CDR3: TGCAGCGGGCTAGGCAATGAGCAGTTCTTC. The chain links TRBV29-1 to TRBJ2-1; no clear D gene. The germline gives CDR1 SQVTM, CDR2 ANQGSEA. The V end lost 7 bases, the J end lost 6 bases, and 7 bases lay between the germline ends. The CDR3 length is 10 residues.

This clonotype turned up a few times. J is TRBJ2-1 and V is TRBV6-1; TRBD2 aligns across 10 bases. Germline V lookup: CDR1 MNHNS, CDR2 SASEGT. The CDR3 length is 15 residues. After removal of 7 bases from V and 7 bases from J, the junction contained 10 bases not matched to a gene. As DNA, the CDR3 is TGTGCCAGCACCTACGTGGCAGCGGGGGGGAATGAGCAGTTCTTC. Protein product: CASTYVAAGGNEQFF.

The chain employs TRBV4-3 and TRBJ1-2, with D unclear. Trimming shortened V by 1 base and J by 2 bases, and 11 bases separated the two germline ends. Germline V gene sequence: CDR1 LGHNA, CDR2 YSLEER. This CDR3 is 15 amino acids long. The CDR3 is CASSQGFAVNYGYTF. CDR3 nucleotides: TGCGCCAGCAGCCAAGGCTTTGCAGTCAACTATGGCTACACCTTC.

The chain uses TRBV5-6 and TRBJ2-4, with D possibly being TRBD1 (6 bases). CDR3 length: 15 residues. The germline gives CDR1 SGHDT, CDR2 YYEEEE. V shed 5 bases and J shed 1 base, with 13 bases lying between them. CDR3 sequence: CASREDRPAKNIQYF. The CDR3 DNA sequence: TGTGCCAGCAGGGAGGACAGACCTGCCAAAAACATTCAGTACTTC.

This clonotype has ten or more counts. This chain connects TRBV12-3 or TRBV12-4 to TRBJ2-2, with a tentative D call TRBD2 (5 bases). The CDR3 has 13 amino acids. Deletions cut 8 bases from V and 1 base from J, with 8 bases between. As DNA, the CDR3 is TGTGCCAGCGCCACTAGGAACACCGGGGAGCTGTTTTTT. This translates into CASATRNTGELFF.